This record concerns one T cell receptor (beta chain) sequence. The antigen is undetermined. CD45RO-negative cells were positively selected for CCR7, leaving out terminally differentiated effector memory CD45RA+ cells. The sample comes from a study of shared clonotypes between healthy human individuals. Study-wide findings and caveats: Estimated clonotype richness was generally higher in naive than memory subsets.

The deep-level immunoSEQ assay was used. In the authors' methods: From ImmunoSEQ came sequences covering only the junction and carrying no quality scores, so filtering differed. The repertoire was sequenced with immunoSEQ multiplex PCR; TCRdb's copy has only in-frame clones and lacks some. That table supplies the V and J calls and clone size; D and trimming were determined from the DNA. Among roughly 2,000,000 clones listed, approximately 94% were seen once. V was shortened by 2 bases and J by 5 bases, with 16 bases between the two germline ends. The CDR3 runs to 15 residues. The germline CDR1 and CDR2 sequences are MNHEY and SVGAGI.

J is TRBJ2-7 and V is TRBV6-5, with D possibly called TRBD1 or TRBD2 (5 bases each). Specimen: naive CD8+ T cells sorted from blood. The clonotype originates from a man between 18 and 29 years old in good health. The CDR3 DNA follows: TGTGCCAGCAGTTACCTGCAGGGTGGGGACCACGAGCAGTACTTC. Its protein is CASSYLQGGDHEQYF.